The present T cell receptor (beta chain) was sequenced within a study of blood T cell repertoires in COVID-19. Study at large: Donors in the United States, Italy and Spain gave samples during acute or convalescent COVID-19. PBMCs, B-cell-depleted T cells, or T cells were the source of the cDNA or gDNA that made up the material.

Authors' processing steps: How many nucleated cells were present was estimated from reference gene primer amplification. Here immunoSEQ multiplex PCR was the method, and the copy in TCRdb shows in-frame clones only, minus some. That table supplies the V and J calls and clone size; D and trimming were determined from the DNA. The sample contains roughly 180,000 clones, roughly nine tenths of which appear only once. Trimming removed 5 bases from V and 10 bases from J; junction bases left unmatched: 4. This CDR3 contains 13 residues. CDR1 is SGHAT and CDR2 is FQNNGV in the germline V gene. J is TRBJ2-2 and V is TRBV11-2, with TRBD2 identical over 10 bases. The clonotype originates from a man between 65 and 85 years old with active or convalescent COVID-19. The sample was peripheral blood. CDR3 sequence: CASSRGLAAELFF. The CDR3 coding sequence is TGTGCCAGCAGCCGCGGACTAGCGGCGGAGCTGTTTTTT.